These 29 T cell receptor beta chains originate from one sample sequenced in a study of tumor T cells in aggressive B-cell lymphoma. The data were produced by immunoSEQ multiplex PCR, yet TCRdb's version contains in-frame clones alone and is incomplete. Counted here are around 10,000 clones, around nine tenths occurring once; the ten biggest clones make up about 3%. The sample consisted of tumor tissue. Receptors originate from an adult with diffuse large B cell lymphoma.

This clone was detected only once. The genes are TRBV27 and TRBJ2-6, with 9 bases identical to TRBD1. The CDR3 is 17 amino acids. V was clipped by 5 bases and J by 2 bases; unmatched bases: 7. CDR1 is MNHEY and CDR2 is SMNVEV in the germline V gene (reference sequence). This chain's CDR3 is CASSPGTGTAGANVLTF. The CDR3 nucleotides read TGTGCCAGCAGTCCAGGGACAGGGACTGCTGGGGCCAACGTCCTGACTTTC.

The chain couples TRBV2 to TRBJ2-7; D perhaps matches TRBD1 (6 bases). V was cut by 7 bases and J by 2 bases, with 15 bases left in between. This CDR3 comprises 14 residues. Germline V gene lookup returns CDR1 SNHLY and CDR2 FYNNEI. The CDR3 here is CASKTDRLPYEQYF. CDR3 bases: TGTGCCAGCAAGACCGACAGGCTACCCTACGAGCAGTACTTC.

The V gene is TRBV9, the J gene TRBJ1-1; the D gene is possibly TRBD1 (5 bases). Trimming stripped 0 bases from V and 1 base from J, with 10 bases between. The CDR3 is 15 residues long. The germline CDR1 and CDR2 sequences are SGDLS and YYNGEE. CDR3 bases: TGTGCCAGCAGCGTAGGGGGCGCTGGGAACACTGAAGCTTTCTTT. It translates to CASSVGGAGNTEAFF.

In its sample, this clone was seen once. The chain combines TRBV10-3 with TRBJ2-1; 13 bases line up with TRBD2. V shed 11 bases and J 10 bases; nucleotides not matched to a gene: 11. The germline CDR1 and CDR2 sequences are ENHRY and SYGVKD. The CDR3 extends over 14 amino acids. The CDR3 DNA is TGTGCCTCCCAACTAGCGGGGGGGCCTGTAGAGCAGTTCTTC. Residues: CASQLAGGPVEQFF.

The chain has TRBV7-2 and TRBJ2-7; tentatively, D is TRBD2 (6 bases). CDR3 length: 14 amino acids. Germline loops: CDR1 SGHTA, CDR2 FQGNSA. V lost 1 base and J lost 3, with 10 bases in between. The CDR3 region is CASSLGGLSYEQYF. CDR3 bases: TGTGCCAGCAGCTTAGGGGGACTGAGCTACGAGCAGTACTTC.

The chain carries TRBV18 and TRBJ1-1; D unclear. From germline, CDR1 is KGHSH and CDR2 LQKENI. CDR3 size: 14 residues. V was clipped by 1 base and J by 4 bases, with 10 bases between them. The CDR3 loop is CASSPLSEGTEAFF. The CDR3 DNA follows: TGTGCCAGCTCACCACTGTCGGAGGGCACTGAAGCTTTCTTT.

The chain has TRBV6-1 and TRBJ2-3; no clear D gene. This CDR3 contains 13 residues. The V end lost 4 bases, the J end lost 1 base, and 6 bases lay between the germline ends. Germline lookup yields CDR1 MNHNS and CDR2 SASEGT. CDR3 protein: CASSVERTDTQYF. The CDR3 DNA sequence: TGTGCCAGCAGTGTTGAGCGCACAGATACGCAGTATTTT.

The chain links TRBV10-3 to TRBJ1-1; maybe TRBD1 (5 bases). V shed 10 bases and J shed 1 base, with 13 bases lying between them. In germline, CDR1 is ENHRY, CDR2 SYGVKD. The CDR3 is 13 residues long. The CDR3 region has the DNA TGTGCCACCTCTCGACAGCAGAACACTGAAGCTTTCTTT. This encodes CATSRQQNTEAFF.

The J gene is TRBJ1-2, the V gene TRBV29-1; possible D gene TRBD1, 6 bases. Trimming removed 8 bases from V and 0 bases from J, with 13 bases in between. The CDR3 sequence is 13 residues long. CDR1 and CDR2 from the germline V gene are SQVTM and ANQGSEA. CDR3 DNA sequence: TGCAGCTCCGGGACAAGCCCTAACTATGGCTACACCTTC. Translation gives CSSGTSPNYGYTF.

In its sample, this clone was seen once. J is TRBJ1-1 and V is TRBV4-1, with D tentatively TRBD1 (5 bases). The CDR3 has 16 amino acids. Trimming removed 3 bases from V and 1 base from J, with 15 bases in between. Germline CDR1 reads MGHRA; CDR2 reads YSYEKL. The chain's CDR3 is CASSHAEEGTNTEAFF. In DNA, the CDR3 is TGCGCCAGCAGCCACGCAGAGGAGGGGACGAACACTGAAGCTTTCTTT.

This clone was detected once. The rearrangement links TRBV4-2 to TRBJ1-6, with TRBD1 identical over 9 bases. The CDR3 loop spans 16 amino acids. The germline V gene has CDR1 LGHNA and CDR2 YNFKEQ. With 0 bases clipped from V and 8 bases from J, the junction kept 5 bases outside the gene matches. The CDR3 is CASSQDETGGDSPLHF. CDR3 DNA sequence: TGTGCCAGCAGCCAAGATGAGACAGGGGGTGATTCACCCCTCCACTTT.

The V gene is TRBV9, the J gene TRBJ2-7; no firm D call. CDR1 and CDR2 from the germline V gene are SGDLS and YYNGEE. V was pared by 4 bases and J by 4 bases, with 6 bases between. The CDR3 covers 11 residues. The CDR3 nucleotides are TGTGCCAGCAGCAATGAGTACGAGCAGTACTTC. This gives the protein CASSNEYEQYF.

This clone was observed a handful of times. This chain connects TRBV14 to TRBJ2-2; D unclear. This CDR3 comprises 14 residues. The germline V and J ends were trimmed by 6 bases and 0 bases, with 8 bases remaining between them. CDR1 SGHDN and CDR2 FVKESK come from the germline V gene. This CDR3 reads CASRWLANTGELFF. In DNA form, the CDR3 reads TGTGCCAGCAGGTGGCTAGCGAACACCGGGGAGCTGTTTTTT.

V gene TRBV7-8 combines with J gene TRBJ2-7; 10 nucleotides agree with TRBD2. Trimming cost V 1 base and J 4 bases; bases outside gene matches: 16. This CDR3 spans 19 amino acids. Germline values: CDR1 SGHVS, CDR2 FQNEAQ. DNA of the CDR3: TGTGCCAGCAGCTTAGAGGCAGCGGGGGGGCCTAGGATTAAATACGAGCAGTACTTC. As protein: CASSLEAAGGPRIKYEQYF.

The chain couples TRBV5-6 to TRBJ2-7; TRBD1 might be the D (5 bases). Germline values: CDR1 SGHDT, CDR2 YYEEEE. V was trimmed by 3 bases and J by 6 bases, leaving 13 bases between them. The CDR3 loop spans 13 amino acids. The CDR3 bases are TGTGCCAGCAGCTGGTCAGGGTTCAGCGAGCAGTACTTC. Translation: CASSWSGFSEQYF.

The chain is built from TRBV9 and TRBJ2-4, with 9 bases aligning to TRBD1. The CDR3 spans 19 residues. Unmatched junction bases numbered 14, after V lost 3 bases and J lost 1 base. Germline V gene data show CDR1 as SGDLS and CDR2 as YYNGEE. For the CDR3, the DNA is TGTGCCAGCAGCGCAGGATGGGGACAGGGAACGGGGGCCAAAAACATTCAGTACTTC. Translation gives CASSAGWGQGTGAKNIQYF.

This chain's CDR3 is CASSLPGQDAYGYTF. In DNA form, the CDR3 reads TGCGCCAGCAGCTTGCCCGGACAGGACGCCTATGGCTACACCTTC. The V gene is TRBV5-1, the J gene TRBJ1-2; 7 bases map to TRBD1. The V and J ends lost 1 base and 4 bases, in that order; junction bases with no gene match: 7. CDR3 length equals 15 residues. Looked up from germline, CDR1 is SGHRS and CDR2 is YFSETQ. Variable domain in full (rest from reference TRBV5-1 and TRBJ1-2): KAGVTQTPRYLIKTRGQQVTLSCSPISGHRSVSWYQQTPGQGLQFLFEYFSETQRNKGNFPGRFSGRQFSNSRSEMNVSTLELGDSALYLCASSLPGQDAYGYTFGSGTRLTVV.

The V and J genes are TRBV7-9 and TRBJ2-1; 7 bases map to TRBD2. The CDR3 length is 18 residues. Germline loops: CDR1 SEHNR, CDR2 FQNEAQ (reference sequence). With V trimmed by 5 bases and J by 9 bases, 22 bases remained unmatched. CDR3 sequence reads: CASSPRAGGTREGSEQFF. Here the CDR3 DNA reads TGTGCCAGCAGCCCCCGGGCCGGGGGGACCAGGGAAGGTAGTGAGCAGTTCTTC.

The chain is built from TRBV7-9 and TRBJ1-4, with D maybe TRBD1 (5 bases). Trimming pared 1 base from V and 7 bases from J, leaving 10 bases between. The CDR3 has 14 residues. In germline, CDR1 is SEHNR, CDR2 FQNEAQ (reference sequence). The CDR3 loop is CASSLVGEGEKLFF. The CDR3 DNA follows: TGTGCCAGCAGCTTAGTAGGGGAGGGTGAAAAACTGTTTTTT. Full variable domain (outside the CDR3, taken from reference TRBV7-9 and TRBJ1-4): DTGVSQNPRHKITKRGQNVTFRCDPISEHNRLYWYRQTLGQGPEFLTYFQNEAQLEKSRLLSDRFSAERPKGSFSTLEIQRTEQGDSAMYLCASSLVGEGEKLFFGSGTQLSVL.

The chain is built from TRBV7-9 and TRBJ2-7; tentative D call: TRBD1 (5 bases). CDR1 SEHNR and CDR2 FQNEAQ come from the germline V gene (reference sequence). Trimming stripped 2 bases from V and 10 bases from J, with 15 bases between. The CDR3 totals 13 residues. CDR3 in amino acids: CASSLQGQTYQYF. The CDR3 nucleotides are TGTGCCAGCAGCTTACAGGGTCAAACGTATCAGTACTTC.

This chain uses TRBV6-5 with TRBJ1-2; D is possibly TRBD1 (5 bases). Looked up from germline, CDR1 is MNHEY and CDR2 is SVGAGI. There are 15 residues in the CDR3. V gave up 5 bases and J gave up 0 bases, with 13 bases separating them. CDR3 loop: CASSTTDRANYGYTF. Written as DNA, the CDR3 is TGTGCCAGCAGTACGACAGACCGAGCTAACTATGGCTACACCTTC.

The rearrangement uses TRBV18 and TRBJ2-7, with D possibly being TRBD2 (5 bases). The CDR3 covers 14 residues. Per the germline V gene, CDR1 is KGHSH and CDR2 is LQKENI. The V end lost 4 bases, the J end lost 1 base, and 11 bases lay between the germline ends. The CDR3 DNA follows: TGTGCCAGCTCACTTTTCTCGGGGTCCTACGAGCAGTACTTC. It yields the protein CASSLFSGSYEQYF. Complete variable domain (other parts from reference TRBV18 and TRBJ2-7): NAGVMQNPRHLVRRRGQEARLRCSPMKGHSHVYWYRQLPEEGLKFMVYLQKENIIDESGMPKERFSAEFPKEGPSILRIQQVVRGDSAAYFCASSLFSGSYEQYFGPGTRLTVT.

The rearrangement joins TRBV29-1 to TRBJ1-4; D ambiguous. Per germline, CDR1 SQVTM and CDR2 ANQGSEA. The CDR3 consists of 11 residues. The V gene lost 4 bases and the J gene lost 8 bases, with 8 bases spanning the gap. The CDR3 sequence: CSVGGREKLFF. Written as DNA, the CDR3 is TGCAGCGTTGGTGGTCGGGAAAAACTGTTTTTT.

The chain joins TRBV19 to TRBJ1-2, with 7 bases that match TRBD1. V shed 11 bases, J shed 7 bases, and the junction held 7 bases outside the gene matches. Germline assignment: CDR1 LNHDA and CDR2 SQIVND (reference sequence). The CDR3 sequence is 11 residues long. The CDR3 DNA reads TGTGCCTGTGGGACAGCGTCTGGCTACACCTTC. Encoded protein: CACGTASGYTF.

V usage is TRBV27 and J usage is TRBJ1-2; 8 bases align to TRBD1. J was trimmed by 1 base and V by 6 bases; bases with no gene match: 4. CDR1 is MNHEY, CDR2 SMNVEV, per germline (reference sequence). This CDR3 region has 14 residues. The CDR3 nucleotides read TGTGCCAGCAGAGGGACAGGAGGTAACTATGGCTACACCTTC. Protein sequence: CASRGTGGNYGYTF.

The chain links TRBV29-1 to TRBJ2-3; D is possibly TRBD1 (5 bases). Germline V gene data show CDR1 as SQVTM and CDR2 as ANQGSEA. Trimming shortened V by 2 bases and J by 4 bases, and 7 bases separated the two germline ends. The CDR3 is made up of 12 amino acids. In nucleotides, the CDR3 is TGCAGCGTTGAAAAGGGGCCAGATACGCAGTATTTT. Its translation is CSVEKGPDTQYF.

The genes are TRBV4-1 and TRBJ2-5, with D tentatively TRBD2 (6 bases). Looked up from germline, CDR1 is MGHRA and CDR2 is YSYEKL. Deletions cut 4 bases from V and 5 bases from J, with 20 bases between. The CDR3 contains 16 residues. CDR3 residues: CASSPNWAGPGETQYF. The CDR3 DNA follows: TGCGCCAGCAGCCCTAACTGGGCGGGGCCGGGGGAGACCCAGTACTTC.

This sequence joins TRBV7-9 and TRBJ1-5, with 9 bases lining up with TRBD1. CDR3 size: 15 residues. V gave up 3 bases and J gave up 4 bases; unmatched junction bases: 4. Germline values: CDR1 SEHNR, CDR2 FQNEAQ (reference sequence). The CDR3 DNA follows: TGTGCCAGCAGCTTCTACGGACAGGGGAATCAGCCCCAGCATTTT. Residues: CASSFYGQGNQPQHF.

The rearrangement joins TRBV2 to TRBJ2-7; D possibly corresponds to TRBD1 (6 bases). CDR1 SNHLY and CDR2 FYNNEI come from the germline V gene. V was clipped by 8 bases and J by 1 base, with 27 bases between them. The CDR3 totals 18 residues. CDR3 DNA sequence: TGTGCCAGCCGATCTACCGCCGGGACACCACCTAGTTCCTACGAGCAGTACTTC. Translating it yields CASRSTAGTPPSSYEQYF. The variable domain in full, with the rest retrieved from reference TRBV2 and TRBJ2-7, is EPEVTQTPSHQVTQMGQEVILRCVPISNHLYFYWYRQILGQKVEFLVSFYNNEISEKSEIFDDQFSVERPDGSNFTLKIRSTKLEDSAMYFCASRSTAGTPPSSYEQYFGPGTRLTVT.